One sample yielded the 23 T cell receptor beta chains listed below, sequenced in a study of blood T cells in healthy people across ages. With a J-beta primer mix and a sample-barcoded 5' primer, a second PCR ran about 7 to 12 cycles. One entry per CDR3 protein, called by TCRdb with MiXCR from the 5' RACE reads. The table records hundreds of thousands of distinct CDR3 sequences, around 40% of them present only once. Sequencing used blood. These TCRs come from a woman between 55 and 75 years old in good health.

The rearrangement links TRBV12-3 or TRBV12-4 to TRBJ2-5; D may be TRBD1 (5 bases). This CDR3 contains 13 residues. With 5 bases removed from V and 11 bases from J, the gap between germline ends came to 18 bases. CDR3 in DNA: TGTGCCAGCAGTCCTACAGGAGACAATGAGCAGTACTTC. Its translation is CASSPTGDNEQYF.

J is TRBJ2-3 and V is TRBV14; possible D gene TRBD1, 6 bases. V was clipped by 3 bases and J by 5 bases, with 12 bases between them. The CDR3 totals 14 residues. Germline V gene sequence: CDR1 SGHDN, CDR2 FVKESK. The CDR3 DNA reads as TGTGCCAGCAGCCATCAAGACAGGAAAGATACGCAGTATTTT. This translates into CASSHQDRKDTQYF.

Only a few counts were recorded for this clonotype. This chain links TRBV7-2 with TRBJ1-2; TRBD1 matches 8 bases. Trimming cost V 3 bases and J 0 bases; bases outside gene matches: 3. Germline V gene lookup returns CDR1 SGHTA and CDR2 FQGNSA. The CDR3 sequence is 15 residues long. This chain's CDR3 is CASSFPDRANYGYTF. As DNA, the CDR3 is TGTGCCAGCAGCTTCCCGGACAGGGCTAACTATGGCTACACCTTC.

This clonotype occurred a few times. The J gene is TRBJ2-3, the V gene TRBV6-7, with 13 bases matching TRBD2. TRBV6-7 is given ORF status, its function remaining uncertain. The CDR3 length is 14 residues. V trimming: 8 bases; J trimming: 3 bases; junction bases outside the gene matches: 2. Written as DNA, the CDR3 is TGTGCCAGCGGGGGACTAGCGGGGACAGATACGCAGTATTTT. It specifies CASGGLAGTDTQYF.

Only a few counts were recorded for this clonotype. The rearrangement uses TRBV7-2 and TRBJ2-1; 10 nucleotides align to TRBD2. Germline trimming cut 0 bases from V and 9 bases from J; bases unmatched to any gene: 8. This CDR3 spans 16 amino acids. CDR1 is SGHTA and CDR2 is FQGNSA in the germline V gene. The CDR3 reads CASSLATLAGDGEQFF. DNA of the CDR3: TGTGCCAGCAGCTTAGCGACGCTAGCGGGAGACGGTGAGCAGTTCTTC.

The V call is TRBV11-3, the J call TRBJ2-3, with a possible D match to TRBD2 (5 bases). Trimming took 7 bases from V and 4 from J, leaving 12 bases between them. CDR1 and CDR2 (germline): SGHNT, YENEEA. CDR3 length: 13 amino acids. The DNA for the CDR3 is TGTGCCAGCAAAGCGGCGGAGTCAGATACGCAGTATTTT. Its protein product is CASKAAESDTQYF.

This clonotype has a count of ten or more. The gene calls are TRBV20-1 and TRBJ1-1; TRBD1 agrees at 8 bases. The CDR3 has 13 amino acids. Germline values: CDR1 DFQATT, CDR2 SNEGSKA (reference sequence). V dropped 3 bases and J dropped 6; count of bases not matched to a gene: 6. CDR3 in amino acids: CSASRTGTPEAFF. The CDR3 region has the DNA TGCAGTGCTAGCCGGACAGGGACCCCTGAAGCTTTCTTT.

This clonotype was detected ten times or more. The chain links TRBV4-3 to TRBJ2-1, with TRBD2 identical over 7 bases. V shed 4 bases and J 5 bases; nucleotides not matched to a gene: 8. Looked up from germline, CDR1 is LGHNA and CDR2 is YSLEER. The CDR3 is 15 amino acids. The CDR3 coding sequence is TGCGCCAGCAGCCCACCCTTTCGGGGGGACAATGAGCAGTTCTTC. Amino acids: CASSPPFRGDNEQFF.

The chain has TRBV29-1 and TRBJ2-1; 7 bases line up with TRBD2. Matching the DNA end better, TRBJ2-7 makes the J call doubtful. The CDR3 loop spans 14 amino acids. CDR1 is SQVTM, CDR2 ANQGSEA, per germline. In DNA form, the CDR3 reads TGCAGCGTTGAGGGCGGGAGTCCCTACAATGAGCAGTACTTC. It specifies CSVEGGSPYNEQYF.

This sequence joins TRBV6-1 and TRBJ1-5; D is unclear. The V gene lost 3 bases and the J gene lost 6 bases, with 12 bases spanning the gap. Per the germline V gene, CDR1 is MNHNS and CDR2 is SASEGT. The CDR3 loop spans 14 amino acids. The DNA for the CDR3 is TGTGCCAGCAGTGATTTGAATACGGCTCAGCCCCAGCATTTT. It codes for CASSDLNTAQPQHF.

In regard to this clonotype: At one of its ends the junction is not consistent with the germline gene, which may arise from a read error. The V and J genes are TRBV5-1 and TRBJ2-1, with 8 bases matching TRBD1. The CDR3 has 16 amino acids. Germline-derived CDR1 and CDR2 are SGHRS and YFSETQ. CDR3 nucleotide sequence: TGTGCCAGCAGCTTGGAGACAGGGGACACCTGGGGTGAGCAGTTCTTC. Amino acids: CASSLETGDTWGEQFF.

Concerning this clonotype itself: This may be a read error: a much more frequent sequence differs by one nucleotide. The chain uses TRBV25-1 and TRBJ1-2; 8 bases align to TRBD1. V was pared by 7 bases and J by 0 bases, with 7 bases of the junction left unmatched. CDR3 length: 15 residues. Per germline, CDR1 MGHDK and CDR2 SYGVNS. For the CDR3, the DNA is TGTGCCAGCACCGGGGGGACAGGCTCTAACTATGGCTACACCTTC. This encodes CASTGGTGSNYGYTF.

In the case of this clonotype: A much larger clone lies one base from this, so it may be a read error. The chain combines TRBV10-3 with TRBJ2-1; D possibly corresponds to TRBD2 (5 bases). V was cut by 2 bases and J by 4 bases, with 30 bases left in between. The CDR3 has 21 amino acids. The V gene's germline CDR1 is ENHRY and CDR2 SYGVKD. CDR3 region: CAISEPITSTLTTTTYNEQFF. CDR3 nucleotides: TGTGCCATCAGTGAGCCGATTACTAGTACCCTCACCACTACCACATACAATGAGCAGTTCTTC.

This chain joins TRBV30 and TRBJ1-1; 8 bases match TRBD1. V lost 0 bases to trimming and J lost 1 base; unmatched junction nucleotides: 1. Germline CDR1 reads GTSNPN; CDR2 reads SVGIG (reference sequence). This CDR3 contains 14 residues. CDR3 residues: CAWSVGQGNTEAFF. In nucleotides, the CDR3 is TGTGCCTGGAGTGTCGGACAGGGGAACACTGAAGCTTTCTTT.

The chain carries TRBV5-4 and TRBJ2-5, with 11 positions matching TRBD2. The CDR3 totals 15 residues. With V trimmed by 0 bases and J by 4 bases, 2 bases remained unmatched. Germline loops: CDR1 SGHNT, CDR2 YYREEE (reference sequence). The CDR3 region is CASSLDSGGGETQYF. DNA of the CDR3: TGTGCCAGCAGCTTGGATAGCGGGGGGGGAGAGACCCAGTACTTC.

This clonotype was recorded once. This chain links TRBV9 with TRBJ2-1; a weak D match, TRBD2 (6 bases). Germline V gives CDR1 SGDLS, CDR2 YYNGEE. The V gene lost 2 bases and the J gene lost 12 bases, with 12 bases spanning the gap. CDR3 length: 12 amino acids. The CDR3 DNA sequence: TGTGCCAGCAGCGTGGGTGGGGGAGGGCAGTTCTTC. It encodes CASSVGGGGQFF.

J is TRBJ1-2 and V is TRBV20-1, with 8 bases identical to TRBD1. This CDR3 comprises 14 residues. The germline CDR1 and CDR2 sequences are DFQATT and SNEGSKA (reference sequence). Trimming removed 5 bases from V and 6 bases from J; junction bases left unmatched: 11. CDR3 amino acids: CSAPRTGSGDGYTF. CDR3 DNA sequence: TGCAGTGCTCCGCGGACAGGGTCGGGAGATGGCTACACCTTC.

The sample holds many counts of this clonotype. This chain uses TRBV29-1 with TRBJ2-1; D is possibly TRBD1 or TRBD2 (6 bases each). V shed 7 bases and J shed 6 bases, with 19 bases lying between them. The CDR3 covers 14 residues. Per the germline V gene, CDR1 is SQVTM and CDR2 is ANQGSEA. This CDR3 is CSAGGQLHRNEQFF. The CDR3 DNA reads TGCAGCGCCGGGGGCCAGCTGCACCGCAATGAGCAGTTCTTC.

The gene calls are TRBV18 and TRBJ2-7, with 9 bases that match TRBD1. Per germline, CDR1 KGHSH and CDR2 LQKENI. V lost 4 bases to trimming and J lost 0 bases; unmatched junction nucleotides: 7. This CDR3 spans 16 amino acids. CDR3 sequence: CASSRTGTGNSYEQYF. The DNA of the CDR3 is TGTGCCAGCTCACGCACCGGGACAGGGAACTCCTACGAGCAGTACTTC.

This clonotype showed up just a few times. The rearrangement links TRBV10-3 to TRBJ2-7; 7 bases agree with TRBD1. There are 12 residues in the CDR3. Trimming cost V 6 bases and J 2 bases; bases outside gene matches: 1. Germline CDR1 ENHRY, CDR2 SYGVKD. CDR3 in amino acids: CAISGTAYEQYF. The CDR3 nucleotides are TGTGCCATCAGCGGGACAGCCTACGAGCAGTACTTC.

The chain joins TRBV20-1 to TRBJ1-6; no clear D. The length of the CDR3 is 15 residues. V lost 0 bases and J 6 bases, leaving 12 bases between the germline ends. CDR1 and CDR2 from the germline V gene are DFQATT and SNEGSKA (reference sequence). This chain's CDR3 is CSARESLTPNSPLHF. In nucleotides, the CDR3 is TGCAGTGCTAGAGAGAGTCTGACCCCTAATTCACCCCTCCACTTT.

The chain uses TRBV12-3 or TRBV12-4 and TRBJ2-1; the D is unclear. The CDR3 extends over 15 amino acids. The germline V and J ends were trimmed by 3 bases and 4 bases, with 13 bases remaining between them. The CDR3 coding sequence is TGTGCCAGCAGTTTGGTAGGTGGGGTATACAATGAGCAGTTCTTC. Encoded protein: CASSLVGGVYNEQFF.

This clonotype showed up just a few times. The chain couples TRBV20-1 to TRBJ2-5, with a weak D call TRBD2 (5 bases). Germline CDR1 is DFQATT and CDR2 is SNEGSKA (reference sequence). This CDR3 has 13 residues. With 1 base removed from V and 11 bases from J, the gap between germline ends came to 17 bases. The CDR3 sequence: CSARAPHLGEQYF. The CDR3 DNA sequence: TGCAGTGCTAGAGCCCCCCACCTCGGGGAGCAGTACTTC.